These 2 T cell receptor beta chains were all obtained from the same sample, sequenced in a study of blood T cell repertoires in COVID-19. Repertoires were generated with immunoSEQ multiplex PCR, while TCRdb's copy carries only in-frame clones and drops some. The sample lists some 130,000 clones, more than 75% occurring once. The sequencing input was peripheral blood. The receptor source for this set is a man aged 50-60 years with active COVID-19.

The chain has TRBV7-9 and TRBJ2-3; D possibly corresponds to TRBD1 (5 bases). Looked up from germline, CDR1 is SEHNR and CDR2 is FQNEAQ (reference sequence). V gave up 3 bases and J gave up 4 bases, with 11 bases separating them. The CDR3 is 14 amino acids. CDR3 sequence (DNA): TGTGCCAGCAGCTTTCAAGGGGCGGCAGATACGCAGTATTTT. This gives the protein CASSFQGAADTQYF.

The rearrangement joins TRBV7-7 to TRBJ2-5; 7 positions agree with TRBD2. The germline V gene encodes CDR1 SSHAT and CDR2 FNYEAQ (reference sequence). V shed 5 bases and J 5 bases; nucleotides not matched to a gene: 8. The CDR3 totals 14 residues. As DNA, the CDR3 is TGTGCCAGCAGCCCATCAACCGGGAGGGAGACCCAGTACTTC. Its translation: CASSPSTGRETQYF.